This T cell receptor (beta chain) was identified in a study of beta chain features in type 1 diabetes. Concerning this clone: Its antigen is currently unknown. The same CDR3 arises from other DNA sequences in this sample as well.

This CDR3 is 11 amino acids long. The V end was cut by 0 bases, the J end by 4 bases, with 1 base between. Germline values: CDR1 SGHNT, CDR2 YYREEE (reference sequence). Expressed TCRB transcripts were sequenced because the entire RNA isolate underwent reverse transcription. Profiled with immunoSEQ multiplex PCR; TCRdb holds only in-frame clones, not every one. Of about 660,000 clones listed, about an eighth are singletons. Whole-study findings and limits: All four CD4+ subsets from Type 1 diabetes patients carried moderately but significantly shorter TCRB CDR3s.

The sequence derives from a man between 18 and 35 years old with type 1 diabetes. The V gene is TRBV5-4, the J gene TRBJ1-1; D not certain. Input material: naive CD4+ T cells from blood. The DNA of the CDR3 is TGTGCCAGCAGCTTGGGCACTGAAGCTTTCTTT. Its translation is CASSLGTEAFF.